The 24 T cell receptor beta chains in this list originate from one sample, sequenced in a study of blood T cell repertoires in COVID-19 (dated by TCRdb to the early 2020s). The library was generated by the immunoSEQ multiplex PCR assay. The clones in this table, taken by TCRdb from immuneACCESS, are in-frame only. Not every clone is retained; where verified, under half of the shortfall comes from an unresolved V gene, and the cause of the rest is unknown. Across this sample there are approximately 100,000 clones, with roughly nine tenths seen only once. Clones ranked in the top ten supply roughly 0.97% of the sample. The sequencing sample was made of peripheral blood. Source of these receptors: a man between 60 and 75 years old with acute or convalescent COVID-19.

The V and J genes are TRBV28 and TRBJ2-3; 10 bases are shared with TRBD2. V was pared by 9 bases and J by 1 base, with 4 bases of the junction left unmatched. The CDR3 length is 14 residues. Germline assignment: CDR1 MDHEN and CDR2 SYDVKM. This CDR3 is CASVLAGGTDTQYF. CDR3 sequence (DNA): TGTGCCAGTGTCCTAGCGGGAGGCACAGATACGCAGTATTTT.

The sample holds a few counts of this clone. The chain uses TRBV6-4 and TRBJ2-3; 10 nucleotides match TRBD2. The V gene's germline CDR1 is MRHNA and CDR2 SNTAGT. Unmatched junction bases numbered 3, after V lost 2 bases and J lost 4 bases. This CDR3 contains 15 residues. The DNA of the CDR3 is TGTGCCAGCAGTGACGAAGCGGGAGGGCCAGATACGCAGTATTTT. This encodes CASSDEAGGPDTQYF.

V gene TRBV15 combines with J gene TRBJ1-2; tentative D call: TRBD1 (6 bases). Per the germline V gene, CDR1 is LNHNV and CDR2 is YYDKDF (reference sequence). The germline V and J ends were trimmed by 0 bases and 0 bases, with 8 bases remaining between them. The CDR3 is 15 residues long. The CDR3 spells CATSREQGSNYGYTF. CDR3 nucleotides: TGTGCCACCAGCAGAGAACAGGGCTCTAACTATGGCTACACCTTC.

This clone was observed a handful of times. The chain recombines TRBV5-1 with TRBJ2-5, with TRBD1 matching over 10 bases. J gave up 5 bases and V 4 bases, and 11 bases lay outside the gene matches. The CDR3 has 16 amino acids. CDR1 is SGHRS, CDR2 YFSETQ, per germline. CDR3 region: CASSQIPGQGPETQYF. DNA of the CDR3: TGCGCCAGCAGCCAAATACCGGGACAGGGGCCGGAGACCCAGTACTTC.

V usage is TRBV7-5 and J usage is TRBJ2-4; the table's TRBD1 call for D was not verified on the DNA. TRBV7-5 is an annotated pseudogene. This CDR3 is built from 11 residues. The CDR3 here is CARSLPDRFFF. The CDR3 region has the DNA TGTGCCAGAAGCTTACCCGACAGGTTCTTCTTC.

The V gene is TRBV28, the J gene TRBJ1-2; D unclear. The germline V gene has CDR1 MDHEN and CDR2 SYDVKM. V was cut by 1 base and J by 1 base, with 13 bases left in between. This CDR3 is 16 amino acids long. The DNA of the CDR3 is TGTGCCAGCAGTTTATTATTATTTCGGGATAACTATGGCTACACCTTC. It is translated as CASSLLLFRDNYGYTF.

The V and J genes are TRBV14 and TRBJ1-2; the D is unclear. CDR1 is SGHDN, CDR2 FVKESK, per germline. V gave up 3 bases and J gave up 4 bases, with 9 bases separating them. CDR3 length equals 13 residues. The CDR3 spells CASSQGRGYGYTF. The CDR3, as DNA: TGTGCCAGCAGCCAGGGTCGCGGCTATGGCTACACCTTC.

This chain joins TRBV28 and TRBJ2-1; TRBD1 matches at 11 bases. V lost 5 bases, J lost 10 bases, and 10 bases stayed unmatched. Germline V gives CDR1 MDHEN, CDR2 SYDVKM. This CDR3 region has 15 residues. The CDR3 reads CASSTPGTGGREQFF. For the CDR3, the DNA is TGTGCCAGCAGTACGCCCGGGACAGGGGGACGGGAGCAGTTCTTC.

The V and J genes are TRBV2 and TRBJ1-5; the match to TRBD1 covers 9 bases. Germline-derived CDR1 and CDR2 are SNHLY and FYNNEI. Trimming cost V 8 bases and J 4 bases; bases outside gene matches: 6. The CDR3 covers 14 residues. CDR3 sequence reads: CASYEGQGNQPQHF. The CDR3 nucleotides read TGTGCCAGCTATGAAGGACAGGGGAATCAGCCCCAGCATTTT.

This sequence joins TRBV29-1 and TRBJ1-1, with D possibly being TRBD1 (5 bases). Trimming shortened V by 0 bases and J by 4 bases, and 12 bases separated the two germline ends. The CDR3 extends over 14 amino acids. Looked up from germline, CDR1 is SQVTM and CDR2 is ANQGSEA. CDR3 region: CSVEEDDRTTEAFF. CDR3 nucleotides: TGCAGCGTTGAAGAGGATGACAGAACCACTGAAGCTTTCTTT. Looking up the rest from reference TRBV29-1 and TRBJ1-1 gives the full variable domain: SAVISQKPSRDICQRGTSLTIQCQVDSQVTMMFWYRQQPGQSLTLIATANQGSEATYESGFVIDKFPISRPNLTFSTLTVSNMSPEDSSIYLCSVEEDDRTTEAFFGQGTRLTVV.

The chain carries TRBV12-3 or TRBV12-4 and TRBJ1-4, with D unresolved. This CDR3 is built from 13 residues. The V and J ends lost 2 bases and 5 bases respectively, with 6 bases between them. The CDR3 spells CASSLSRNEKLFF. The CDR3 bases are TGTGCCAGCAGTTTATCCAGAAATGAAAAACTGTTTTTT.

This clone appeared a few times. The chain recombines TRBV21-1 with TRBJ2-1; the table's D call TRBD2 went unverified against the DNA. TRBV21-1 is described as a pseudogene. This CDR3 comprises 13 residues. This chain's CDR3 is CASSKVIYNEQFF. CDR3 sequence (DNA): TGTGCCAGCAGCAAAGTTATTTACAATGAGCAGTTCTTC.

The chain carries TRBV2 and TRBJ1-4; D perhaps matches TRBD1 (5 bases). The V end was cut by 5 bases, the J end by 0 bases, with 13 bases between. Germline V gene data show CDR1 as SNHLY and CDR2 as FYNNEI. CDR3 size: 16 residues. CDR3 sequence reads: CASSRLTVATNEKLFF. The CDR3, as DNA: TGTGCCAGCAGTCGATTGACAGTCGCAACTAATGAAAAACTGTTTTTT. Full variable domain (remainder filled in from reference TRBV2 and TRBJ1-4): EPEVTQTPSHQVTQMGQEVILRCVPISNHLYFYWYRQILGQKVEFLVSFYNNEISEKSEIFDDQFSVERPDGSNFTLKIRSTKLEDSAMYFCASSRLTVATNEKLFFGSGTQLSVL.

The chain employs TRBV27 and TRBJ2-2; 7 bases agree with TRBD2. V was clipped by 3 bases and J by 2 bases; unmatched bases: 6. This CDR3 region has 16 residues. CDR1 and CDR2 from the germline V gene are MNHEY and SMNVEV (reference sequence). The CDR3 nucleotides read TGTGCCAGCAGTTTCCGGGGGGACCCCAACACCGGGGAGCTGTTTTTT. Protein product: CASSFRGDPNTGELFF.

CDR3 bases: TGTGCCAGCAGCCAAGATCGGCGGGGGGTATACAATGAGCAGTTCTTC. Amino acids: CASSQDRRGVYNEQFF. The rearrangement uses TRBV4-2 and TRBJ2-1; 8 positions match TRBD2. From germline, CDR1 is LGHNA and CDR2 YNFKEQ. The CDR3 has 16 residues. V was pared by 0 bases and J by 4 bases, with 5 bases of the junction left unmatched.

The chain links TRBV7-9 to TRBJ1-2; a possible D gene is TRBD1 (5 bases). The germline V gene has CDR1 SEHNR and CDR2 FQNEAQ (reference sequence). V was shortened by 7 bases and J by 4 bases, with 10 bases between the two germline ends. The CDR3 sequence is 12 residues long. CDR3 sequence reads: CASTGGSYGYTF. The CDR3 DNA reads TGTGCCAGCACCGGGGGGTCCTATGGCTACACCTTC.

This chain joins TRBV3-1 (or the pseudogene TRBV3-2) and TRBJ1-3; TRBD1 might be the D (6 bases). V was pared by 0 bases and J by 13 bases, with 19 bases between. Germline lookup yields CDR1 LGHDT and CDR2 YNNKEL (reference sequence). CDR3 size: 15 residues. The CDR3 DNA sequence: TGTGCCAGCAGCCAAGATACTCGGCCCCTCGGACAGATATATTTT. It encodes CASSQDTRPLGQIYF.

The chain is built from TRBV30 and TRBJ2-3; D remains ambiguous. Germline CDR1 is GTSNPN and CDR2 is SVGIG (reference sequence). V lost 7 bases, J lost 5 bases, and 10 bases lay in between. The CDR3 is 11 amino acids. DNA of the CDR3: TGTGCCTATTCAACGGGAGATACGCAGTATTTT. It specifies CAYSTGDTQYF.

The DNA for the CDR3 is TGTGCCAGCAGCGTCGGGTCCCATAATGAAAAACTGTTTTTT. Its protein is CASSVGSHNEKLFF. The gene calls are TRBV9 and TRBJ1-4; D remains unclear. V lost 2 bases and J lost 4, with 9 bases in between. Germline V lookup: CDR1 SGDLS, CDR2 YYNGEE. The CDR3 loop spans 14 amino acids.

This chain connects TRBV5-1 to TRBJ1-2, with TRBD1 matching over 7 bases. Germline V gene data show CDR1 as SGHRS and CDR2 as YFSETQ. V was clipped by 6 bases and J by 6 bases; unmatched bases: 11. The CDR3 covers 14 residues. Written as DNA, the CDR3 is TGCGCCAGCAAAACCACACGGGACAGTGATGGCTACACCTTC. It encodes CASKTTRDSDGYTF.

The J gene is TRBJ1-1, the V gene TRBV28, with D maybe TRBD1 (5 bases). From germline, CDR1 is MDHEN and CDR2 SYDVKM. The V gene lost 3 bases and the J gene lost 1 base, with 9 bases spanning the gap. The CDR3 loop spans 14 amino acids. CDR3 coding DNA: TGTGCCAGCAGTTTGGGGGGATCGAACACTGAAGCTTTCTTT. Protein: CASSLGGSNTEAFF.

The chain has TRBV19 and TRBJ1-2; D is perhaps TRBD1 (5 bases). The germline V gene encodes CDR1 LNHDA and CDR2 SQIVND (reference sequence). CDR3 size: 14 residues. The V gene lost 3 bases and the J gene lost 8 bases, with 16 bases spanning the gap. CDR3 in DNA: TGTGCCAGTAGTATGCCCCAGGGATTACGGGGCTACACCTTC. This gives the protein CASSMPQGLRGYTF.

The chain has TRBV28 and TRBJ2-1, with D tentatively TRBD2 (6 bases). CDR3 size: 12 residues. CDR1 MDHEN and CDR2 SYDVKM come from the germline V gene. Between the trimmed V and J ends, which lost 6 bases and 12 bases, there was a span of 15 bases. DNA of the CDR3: TGTGCCAGCAGAGACGACCGGGACTCGCAGTTCTTC. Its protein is CASRDDRDSQFF.

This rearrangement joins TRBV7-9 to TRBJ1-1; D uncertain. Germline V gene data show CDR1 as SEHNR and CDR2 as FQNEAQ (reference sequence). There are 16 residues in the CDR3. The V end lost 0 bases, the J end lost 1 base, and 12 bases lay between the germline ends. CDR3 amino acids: CASSLALWRTNTEAFF. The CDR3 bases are TGTGCCAGCAGCTTAGCGCTCTGGAGGACGAACACTGAAGCTTTCTTT. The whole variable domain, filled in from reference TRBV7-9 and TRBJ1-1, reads DTGVSQNPRHKITKRGQNVTFRCDPISEHNRLYWYRQTLGQGPEFLTYFQNEAQLEKSRLLSDRFSAERPKGSFSTLEIQRTEQGDSAMYLCASSLALWRTNTEAFFGQGTRLTVV.